This T cell receptor beta chain stems from a study of radiotherapy plus CTLA-4 blockade in lung cancer. Study details: In around 19% of patients, objective responses were seen; about 30% had disease control. Study-level points and caveats: The study found tumor-derived TCR clones expanded in blood after radiotherapy plus ipilimumab.

Clones were read by immunoSEQ multiplex PCR, and TCRdb kept only the in-frame ones, dropping some. This repertoire shows 55,000 to 65,000 clones, approximately 76% found once; its top ten account for 2.9%. With V trimmed by 4 bases and J by 4 bases, 8 bases remained unmatched. CDR1 and CDR2 from the germline V gene are SGHAT and FQNNGV. The CDR3 runs to 15 residues. With respect to this clone: Its antigen is not known.

The source is a human donor with non-small cell lung cancer who had a complete response to radiotherapy plus ipilimumab. The chain couples TRBV11-2 to TRBJ1-1; 8 bases map to TRBD1. Sample: peripheral blood, taken from a patient treated with radiotherapy plus ipilimumab. DNA of the CDR3: TGTGCCAGCAGCTCACAAACCGGACAGGGCACTGAAGCTTTCTTT. It codes for CASSSQTGQGTEAFF.